The 18 T cell receptor beta chains below come from one sample, sequenced in a study of OX40 agonist ivuxolimab in advanced cancers. The table came from immunoSEQ multiplex PCR; TCRdb's copy has only in-frame clones and leaves some out. The data contain about 29,000 clones, approximately 91% of them singletons. This sample comprised CD4+ or CD8+ T cells sorted from blood, obtained in a trial of the OX40 agonist ivuxolimab. The source is an adult with an advanced solid tumor such as melanoma, head and neck, liver or kidney cancer.

This chain links TRBV7-9 with TRBJ1-5; D is ambiguous. Germline V gives CDR1 SEHNR, CDR2 FQNEAQ (reference sequence). This CDR3 contains 15 residues. Deletions cut 0 bases from V and 2 bases from J, with 8 bases between. The CDR3 region is CASSLAGEGNQPQHF. The DNA of the CDR3 is TGTGCCAGCAGCTTAGCTGGGGAGGGCAATCAGCCCCAGCATTTT.

The chain has TRBV7-2 and TRBJ2-5; D gene uncertain. CDR3 length: 15 residues. CDR1 is SGHTA and CDR2 is FQGNSA in the germline V gene. V was clipped by 1 base and J by 4 bases, with 13 bases between them. CDR3 residues: CASSLEGFSRETQYF. The CDR3 DNA follows: TGTGCCAGCAGCTTAGAAGGATTTAGCCGAGAGACCCAGTACTTC.

The V gene is TRBV6-7, the J gene TRBJ1-1, with 8 positions matching TRBD1. TRBV6-7 falls under the ORF class, with uncertain function. This CDR3 spans 14 amino acids. V shed 5 bases and J 5 bases; nucleotides not matched to a gene: 7. The CDR3 here is CASSEDRGMTEAFF. The CDR3 bases are TGTGCCAGCAGTGAAGACAGGGGCATGACTGAAGCTTTCTTT.

This clone has just one count. This chain uses TRBV10-2 with TRBJ2-7; 11 positions agree with TRBD2. J was trimmed by 3 bases and V by 0 bases; bases with no gene match: 13. The CDR3 runs to 19 residues. The germline V gene has CDR1 WSHSY and CDR2 SAAADI. The CDR3 reads CASSESRTSGRAPHYEQYF. DNA for the CDR3: TGCGCCAGCAGTGAGTCTAGGACTAGCGGGCGGGCACCCCACTACGAGCAGTACTTC.

The rearrangement links TRBV20-1 to TRBJ1-1; possibly TRBD1 for D (6 bases). Germline CDR1 is DFQATT and CDR2 is SNEGSKA (reference sequence). The CDR3 extends over 11 amino acids. With 4 bases removed from V and 4 bases from J, the gap between germline ends came to 7 bases. The DNA for the CDR3 is TGCAGTGCTAACAGGGTCACTGAAGCTTTCTTT. Translated: CSANRVTEAFF.

J is TRBJ2-1 and V is TRBV7-9, with D perhaps TRBD1 (5 bases). From germline, CDR1 is SEHNR and CDR2 FQNEAQ (reference sequence). The V end lost 2 bases, the J end lost 0 bases, and 11 bases lay between the germline ends. The CDR3 contains 16 residues. The CDR3 protein is CASSLSTESSYNEQFF. The CDR3 DNA sequence: TGTGCCAGCAGCTTATCGACAGAGAGCTCCTACAATGAGCAGTTCTTC.

Only a few counts were recorded for this clone. The chain carries TRBV20-1 and TRBJ2-7; no clear D gene. The CDR3 loop spans 11 amino acids. From germline, CDR1 is DFQATT and CDR2 SNEGSKA (reference sequence). The V end lost 1 base, the J end lost 3 bases, and 4 bases lay between the germline ends. The CDR3 spells CSARAGYEQYF. The CDR3 DNA reads as TGCAGTGCTAGAGCTGGCTACGAGCAGTACTTC.

The chain joins TRBV10-3 to TRBJ1-1; D is unclear. Trimming pared 3 bases from V and 0 bases from J, leaving 8 bases between. CDR1 is ENHRY, CDR2 SYGVKD, per germline. This CDR3 comprises 14 residues. The CDR3 bases are TGTGCCATCAGTGAAACGGCTGTGAACACTGAAGCTTTCTTT. Its translation: CAISETAVNTEAFF.

The chain links TRBV4-1 to TRBJ2-1; 13 bases map to TRBD2. The junction had 6 bases not matched to a gene; V was cut back by 2 bases and J by 5 bases. The germline CDR1 and CDR2 sequences are MGHRA and YSYEKL. CDR3 size: 17 residues. This chain's CDR3 is CASSQFGGLAGDNEQFF. The CDR3 bases are TGCGCCAGCAGCCAATTCGGAGGACTAGCGGGAGACAATGAGCAGTTCTTC.

The chain links TRBV6-5 to TRBJ2-7, with D perhaps matching TRBD2 (5 bases). The CDR3 length is 15 residues. Trimming cost V 6 bases and J 3 bases, with 18 bases left between them. Germline CDR1 and CDR2: MNHEY and SVGAGI. Here the CDR3 reads CASRDRAGGLYEQYF. The CDR3 DNA reads TGTGCCAGCAGAGACCGCGCAGGAGGCCTCTACGAGCAGTACTTC.

The chain uses TRBV6-1 and TRBJ1-1; D gene unclear. The V end was cut by 1 base, the J end by 3 bases, with 9 bases between. CDR1 is MNHNS and CDR2 is SASEGT in the germline V gene. The CDR3 has 14 residues. This chain's CDR3 is CASSEDHLYTEAFF. Here the CDR3 DNA reads TGTGCCAGCAGTGAAGATCACTTATACACTGAAGCTTTCTTT.

V usage is TRBV5-4 and J usage is TRBJ2-7, with 9 bases matching TRBD1. J gave up 4 bases and V 5 bases, and 7 bases lay outside the gene matches. The CDR3 extends over 14 amino acids. Germline values: CDR1 SGHNT, CDR2 YYREEE (reference sequence). As DNA, the CDR3 is TGTGCCAGCAGTCCCGGGACAGGGTCATACGAGCAGTACTTC. Residues: CASSPGTGSYEQYF.

CDR3 region: CASSLFRGYEQYF. For the CDR3, the DNA is TGTGCCAGCAGCTTATTCCGGGGTTACGAGCAGTACTTC. V and J are TRBV11-2 and TRBJ2-7, with a tentative D call TRBD2 (5 bases). The germline V gene encodes CDR1 SGHAT and CDR2 FQNNGV. Trimming took 2 bases from V and 4 from J, leaving 9 bases between them. The CDR3 is made up of 13 amino acids.

J is TRBJ2-1 and V is TRBV7-2; the D gene is possibly TRBD1 (5 bases). The CDR3 covers 11 residues. V dropped 4 bases and J dropped 12 bases, with 10 bases sitting between them. Per the germline V gene, CDR1 is SGHTA and CDR2 is FQGNSA. The CDR3 DNA reads TGTGCCAGCAGCTCAGGGTTAGTGCAGTTCTTC. Translating gives CASSSGLVQFF.

This clone was detected once. The genes are TRBV15 and TRBJ2-3, with 12 bases that match TRBD2. The CDR3 is 17 amino acids. Trimming removed 5 bases from V and 5 bases from J; junction bases left unmatched: 11. Germline CDR1 and CDR2: LNHNV and YYDKDF (reference sequence). The CDR3 here is CATSPRRTSGEVDTQYF. CDR3 coding DNA: TGTGCCACCAGCCCCCGGAGGACTAGCGGGGAGGTAGATACGCAGTATTTT.

The chain is built from TRBV4-1 and TRBJ1-1, with 7 bases matching TRBD1. Unmatched junction bases numbered 4, after V lost 4 bases and J lost 5 bases. From germline, CDR1 is MGHRA and CDR2 YSYEKL. The CDR3 is 13 residues long. The CDR3 bases are TGCGCCAGCAGCCGTAGGGGGCGAACTGAAGCTTTCTTT. Translating it yields CASSRRGRTEAFF.

The chain combines TRBV6-1 with TRBJ2-1; 8 bases agree with TRBD2. In germline, CDR1 is MNHNS, CDR2 SASEGT. Losses at the gene ends were 2 bases for V and 6 bases for J; bases not matched to a gene: 3. The CDR3 is made up of 14 amino acids. CDR3 region: CASSEWAGGNEQFF. CDR3 in DNA: TGTGCCAGCAGTGAATGGGCGGGGGGCAATGAGCAGTTCTTC.

J is TRBJ2-7 and V is TRBV9; tentatively, D is TRBD1 or TRBD2 (5 bases each). V was shortened by 5 bases and J by 7 bases, with 22 bases between the two germline ends. Germline lookup yields CDR1 SGDLS and CDR2 YYNGEE. The CDR3 sequence is 15 residues long. The CDR3 loop is CASRIRDPSSREQYF. CDR3 nucleotide sequence: TGTGCCAGCAGGATCCGGGACCCTTCTTCGCGAGAGCAGTACTTC.